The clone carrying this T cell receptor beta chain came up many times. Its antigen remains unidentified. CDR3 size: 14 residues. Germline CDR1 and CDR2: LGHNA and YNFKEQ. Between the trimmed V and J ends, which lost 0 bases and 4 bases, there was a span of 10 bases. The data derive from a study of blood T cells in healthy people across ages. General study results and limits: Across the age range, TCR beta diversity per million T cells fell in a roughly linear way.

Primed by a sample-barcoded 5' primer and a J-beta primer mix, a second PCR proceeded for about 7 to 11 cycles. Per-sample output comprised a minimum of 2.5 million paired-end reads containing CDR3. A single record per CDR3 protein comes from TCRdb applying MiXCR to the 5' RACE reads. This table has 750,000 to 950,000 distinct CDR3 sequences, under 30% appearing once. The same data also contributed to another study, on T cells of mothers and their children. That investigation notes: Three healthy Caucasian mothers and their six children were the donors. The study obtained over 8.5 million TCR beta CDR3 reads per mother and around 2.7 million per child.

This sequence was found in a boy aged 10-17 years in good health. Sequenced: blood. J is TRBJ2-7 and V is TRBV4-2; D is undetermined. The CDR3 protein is CASSQDLLGYEQYF. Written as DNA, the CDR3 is TGTGCCAGCAGCCAAGATCTTTTGGGATACGAGCAGTACTTC.